Listed here are 21 T cell receptor beta chains from one sample, sequenced in a study of T cells in Graves' hyperthyroidism and ophthalmopathy. Researchers amplified the TCR beta CDR3 regions from RNA transcripts. First-round RT-PCR targeting the TCR CDR3 was performed with the HTBI primer set. One entry per CDR3 protein results from TCRdb running MiXCR on the multiplex PCR reads. This table holds some 180,000 distinct CDR3 sequences, less than 20% found once. Sequences were obtained from blood. Receptors originate from a woman between 50 and 59 years old with Graves' hyperthyroidism.

This sequence joins TRBV20-1 and TRBJ1-2; TRBD1 agrees at 7 bases. The CDR3 extends over 16 amino acids. The germline CDR1 and CDR2 sequences are DFQATT and SNEGSKA (reference sequence). Unmatched junction bases numbered 16, after V lost 5 bases and J lost 4 bases. CDR3 DNA sequence: TGCAGTGCTCCGAGAGTTTCACAGGGGCAGGGCTATGGCTACACCTTC. It encodes CSAPRVSQGQGYGYTF.

This clonotype occurred many times. The chain is built from TRBV20-1 and TRBJ1-6; no firm D call. From germline, CDR1 is DFQATT and CDR2 SNEGSKA (reference sequence). Between the trimmed V and J ends, which lost 7 bases and 0 bases, there was a span of 10 bases. This CDR3 has 14 residues. The DNA of the CDR3 is TGCAGTGTTGTCAGCGGCTCCTATAATTCACCCCTCCACTTT. This gives the protein CSVVSGSYNSPLHF.

The genes are TRBV6-2 or TRBV6-3 and TRBJ2-1; 10 positions match TRBD2. Germline V gene lookup returns CDR1 MNHEY and CDR2 SVGEGT. The CDR3 totals 13 residues. The junction had 6 bases not matched to a gene; V was cut back by 6 bases and J by 10 bases. CDR3 loop: CASRPRTSGEQFF. The CDR3 region has the DNA TGTGCCAGCAGACCCCGGACTAGCGGCGAGCAGTTCTTC.

The chain uses TRBV19 and TRBJ1-1; possibly TRBD1 for D (6 bases). V lost 6 bases to trimming and J lost 1 base, with 21 bases between them. CDR3 length: 17 amino acids. From germline, CDR1 is LNHDA and CDR2 SQIVND (reference sequence). The CDR3 DNA reads as TGTGCCAGTAGCGACATGGCTCTGGGCAGGGGGAACACTGAAGCTTTCTTT. Amino acid sequence: CASSDMALGRGNTEAFF.

The rearrangement uses TRBV30 and TRBJ1-2; TRBD1 matches at 7 bases. With 3 bases clipped from V and 4 bases from J, the junction kept 8 bases outside the gene matches. CDR1 and CDR2 from the germline V gene are GTSNPN and SVGIG (reference sequence). CDR3 length: 14 amino acids. The CDR3 DNA reads TGTGCCTGGAGCCGCGACAGGGCGGCCTATGGCTACACCTTC. Translating gives CAWSRDRAAYGYTF.

This clonotype was picked up a small number of times. The V gene is TRBV20-1, the J gene TRBJ2-6; D not certain. Germline CDR1 and CDR2: DFQATT and SNEGSKA (reference sequence). Trimming left V 2 bases short and J 0 bases short, with 5 bases between. This CDR3 contains 14 residues. In DNA form, the CDR3 reads TGCAGTGCTAGACACCCCTCTGGGGCCAACGTCCTGACTTTC. It translates to CSARHPSGANVLTF.

The chain combines TRBV24-1 with TRBJ2-1; 7 bases are a match to TRBD2. The CDR3 sequence is 16 residues long. From germline, CDR1 is KGHDR and CDR2 SFDVKD. After removal of 0 bases from V and 7 bases from J, the junction contained 8 bases not matched to a gene. CDR3 in DNA: TGTGCCACCAGTGATTTGCGTTCGGGAGGTCCAAATGAGCAGTTCTTC. Residues: CATSDLRSGGPNEQFF.

This clonotype has more than one count but fewer than ten. The J gene is TRBJ1-4, the V gene TRBV28; D not resolved. The V gene's germline CDR1 is MDHEN and CDR2 SYDVKM. The V end was cut by 2 bases, the J end by 3 bases, with 7 bases between. The CDR3 has 14 amino acids. The CDR3 spells CASSLPAPNEKLFF. The CDR3 bases are TGTGCCAGCAGTTTACCGGCACCTAATGAAAAACTGTTTTTT.

This clonotype was recorded at least ten times. The chain has TRBV30 and TRBJ2-3, with 9 nucleotides matching TRBD1. The CDR3 sequence is 14 residues long. The junction had 4 bases not matched to a gene; V was cut back by 2 bases and J by 4 bases. CDR1 is GTSNPN, CDR2 SVGIG, per germline (reference sequence). CDR3 in DNA: TGTGCCTGGAGTACAGGGGGCAAGGCAGATACGCAGTATTTT. Its translation is CAWSTGGKADTQYF.

This clonotype was picked up many times. V usage is TRBV7-9 and J usage is TRBJ2-5; TRBD1 is a possible D gene (5 bases). V lost 5 bases and J lost 7, with 23 bases in between. The CDR3 has 16 residues. Germline V gene sequence: CDR1 SEHNR, CDR2 FQNEAQ (reference sequence). The DNA for the CDR3 is TGTGCCAGCAGCCCCCCCCAGACACTGGGGCTAGGGACCCAGTACTTC. This encodes CASSPPQTLGLGTQYF.

This chain uses TRBV29-1 with TRBJ2-3; weak D call: TRBD2 (5 bases). Germline CDR1 SQVTM, CDR2 ANQGSEA. This CDR3 region has 12 residues. Trimming took off 5 bases at V and 1 base at J, with 7 bases between the two ends. CDR3 nucleotide sequence: TGCAGCGTTATCGGGGGCACAGATACGCAGTATTTT. Translation: CSVIGGTDTQYF.

This clonotype was observed many times. V usage is TRBV9 and J usage is TRBJ1-1, with no clear D. The germline V and J ends were trimmed by 2 bases and 2 bases, with 16 bases remaining between them. Germline assignment: CDR1 SGDLS and CDR2 YYNGEE. This CDR3 comprises 16 residues. The CDR3 nucleotides are TGTGCCAGCAGCGTCCATGCAAGTACACCTAACACTGAAGCTTTCTTT. As protein: CASSVHASTPNTEAFF.

This clonotype was counted at least ten times. The chain uses TRBV20-1 and TRBJ2-3; the match to TRBD2 covers 8 bases. V lost 4 bases and J lost 4; bases outside the gene matches: 7. Germline-derived CDR1 and CDR2 are DFQATT and SNEGSKA (reference sequence). This CDR3 is built from 14 residues. The CDR3 protein is CSAISGRGSDTQYF. CDR3 DNA sequence: TGCAGTGCTATCAGCGGGAGAGGCTCAGATACGCAGTATTTT.

V usage is TRBV2 and J usage is TRBJ1-4; the D gene is possibly TRBD1 (5 bases). Looked up from germline, CDR1 is SNHLY and CDR2 is FYNNEI. This CDR3 region has 13 residues. The V end was cut by 10 bases, the J end by 5 bases, with 14 bases between. CDR3 amino acids: CATHRRINEKLFF. In DNA form, the CDR3 reads TGTGCCACTCACAGGAGGATCAATGAAAAACTGTTTTTT. Combining the CDR3 with reference TRBV2 and TRBJ1-4 gives the whole variable domain EPEVTQTPSHQVTQMGQEVILRCVPISNHLYFYWYRQILGQKVEFLVSFYNNEISEKSEIFDDQFSVERPDGSNFTLKIRSTKLEDSAMYFCATHRRINEKLFFGSGTQLSVL.

The sample holds a few counts of this clonotype. This sequence joins TRBV29-1 and TRBJ2-5; D perhaps matches TRBD1 (6 bases). Germline CDR1 SQVTM, CDR2 ANQGSEA. Trimming stripped 4 bases from V and 5 bases from J, with 11 bases between. The CDR3 loop spans 12 amino acids. The CDR3 here is CSVGAQGETQYF. DNA of the CDR3: TGCAGCGTTGGGGCCCAGGGGGAGACCCAGTACTTC.

This clonotype was observed many times. The rearrangement links TRBV25-1 to TRBJ1-4; D unresolved. Germline V gene lookup returns CDR1 MGHDK and CDR2 SYGVNS. V shed 6 bases and J shed 3 bases, with 11 bases lying between them. CDR3 length: 14 amino acids. CDR3 protein: CASSGGSANEKLFF. CDR3 nucleotides: TGTGCCAGCAGCGGTGGCTCGGCTAATGAAAAACTGTTTTTT.

The rearrangement uses TRBV24-1 and TRBJ2-2; a weak D match, TRBD2 (6 bases). Germline lookup yields CDR1 KGHDR and CDR2 SFDVKD. Trimming cost V 2 bases and J 7 bases, with 10 bases left between them. This CDR3 has 14 residues. DNA of the CDR3: TGTGCCACCAGTGATTGGCGGGGCGGCGGGGAGCTGTTTTTT. Amino acid sequence: CATSDWRGGGELFF.

This chain links TRBV6-1 with TRBJ2-6; 9 nucleotides agree with TRBD1. Trimming removed 6 bases from V and 0 bases from J; junction bases left unmatched: 12. Germline lookup yields CDR1 MNHNS and CDR2 SASEGT. The length of the CDR3 is 19 residues. CDR3: CASSINPGQGSSGANVLTF. DNA of the CDR3: TGTGCCAGCAGCATAAATCCGGGACAGGGTTCCTCTGGGGCCAACGTCCTGACTTTC.

This clonotype was detected many times. The V call is TRBV27, the J call TRBJ2-1; TRBD2 might be the D (5 bases). V was pared by 3 bases and J by 0 bases, with 12 bases between. This CDR3 is built from 16 residues. Per germline, CDR1 MNHEY and CDR2 SMNVEV (reference sequence). The CDR3 DNA is TGTGCCAGCAGTTTGGGAGCTCGGGGCTCCTACAATGAGCAGTTCTTC. This encodes CASSLGARGSYNEQFF.

In its sample, this clonotype was seen many times. This CDR3 is CASSTLSGAAYEQYF. The CDR3 region has the DNA TGCGCCAGCAGCACCCTTAGCGGGGCTGCCTACGAGCAGTACTTC. The gene calls are TRBV5-1 and TRBJ2-7; 8 bases fit TRBD2. Germline-derived CDR1 and CDR2 are SGHRS and YFSETQ. The CDR3 has 15 residues. V lost 4 bases to trimming and J lost 2 bases; unmatched junction nucleotides: 8.

This clonotype was seen only a few times. CDR3 loop: CASSLHSGRAYNEQFF. The CDR3 region has the DNA TGTGCCAGCAGCCTGCATAGCGGGAGGGCCTACAATGAGCAGTTCTTC. V usage is TRBV3-1 and J usage is TRBJ2-1; 11 bases map to TRBD2. Germline assignment: CDR1 LGHDT and CDR2 YNNKEL (reference sequence). This CDR3 spans 16 amino acids. V was pared by 4 bases and J by 2 bases, with 4 bases of the junction left unmatched.